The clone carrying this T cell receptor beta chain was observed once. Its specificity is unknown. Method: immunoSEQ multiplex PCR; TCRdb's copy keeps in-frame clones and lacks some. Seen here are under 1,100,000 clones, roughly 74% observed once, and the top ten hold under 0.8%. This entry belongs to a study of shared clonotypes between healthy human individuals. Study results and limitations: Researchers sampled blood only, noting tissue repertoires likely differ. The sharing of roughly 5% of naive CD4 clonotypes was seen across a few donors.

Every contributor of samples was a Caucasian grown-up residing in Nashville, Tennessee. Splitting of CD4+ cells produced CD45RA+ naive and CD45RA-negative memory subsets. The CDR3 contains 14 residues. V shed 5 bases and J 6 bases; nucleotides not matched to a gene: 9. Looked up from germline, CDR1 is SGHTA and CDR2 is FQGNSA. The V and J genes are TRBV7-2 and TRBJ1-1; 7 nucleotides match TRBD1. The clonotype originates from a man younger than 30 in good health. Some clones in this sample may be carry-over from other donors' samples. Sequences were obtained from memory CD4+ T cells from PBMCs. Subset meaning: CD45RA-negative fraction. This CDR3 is CASSEDRFTAEAFF. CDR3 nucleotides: TGTGCCAGCAGCGAGGACAGGTTTACGGCTGAAGCTTTCTTT.